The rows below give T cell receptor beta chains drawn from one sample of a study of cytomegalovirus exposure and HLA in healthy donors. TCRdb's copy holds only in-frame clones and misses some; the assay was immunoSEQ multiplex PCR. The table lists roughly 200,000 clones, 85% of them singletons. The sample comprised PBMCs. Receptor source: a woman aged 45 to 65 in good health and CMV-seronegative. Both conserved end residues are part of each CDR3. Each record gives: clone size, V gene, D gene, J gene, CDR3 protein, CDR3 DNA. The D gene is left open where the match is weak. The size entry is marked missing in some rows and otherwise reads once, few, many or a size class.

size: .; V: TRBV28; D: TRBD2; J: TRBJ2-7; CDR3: CASSSPSGRASYEQYF; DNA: TGTGCCAGCAGTTCCCCTAGCGGGAGGGCCTCCTACGAGCAGTACTTC
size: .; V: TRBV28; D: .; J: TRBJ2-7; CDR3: CASIPSRGLTPYEQYF; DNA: TGTGCCAGCATCCCCAGTAGGGGCCTGACTCCCTACGAGCAGTACTTC
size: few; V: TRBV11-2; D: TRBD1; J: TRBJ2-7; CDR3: CASSLDLGQGVYEQYF; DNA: TGTGCCAGCAGCTTAGATTTGGGACAGGGGGTCTACGAGCAGTACTTC
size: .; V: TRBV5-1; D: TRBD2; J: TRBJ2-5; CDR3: CASSLAGGNQETQYF; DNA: TGCGCCAGCAGCTTAGCGGGAGGCAACCAAGAGACCCAGTACTTC
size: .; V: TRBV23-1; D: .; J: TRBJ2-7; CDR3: CASSPPTGREQYF; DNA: TGCGCCAGCAGTCCCCCGACAGGCCGGGAGCAGTACTTC
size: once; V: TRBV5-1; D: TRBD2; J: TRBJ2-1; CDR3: CASSLAGGRAPGEQFF; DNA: TGCGCCAGCAGCTTGGCAGGCGGGAGGGCCCCGGGTGAGCAGTTCTTC
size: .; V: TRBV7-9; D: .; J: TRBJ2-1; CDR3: CSSSLNSGYSYNEQFF; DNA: TGTTCCAGCAGCTTAAACAGCGGGTATTCCTACAATGAGCAGTTCTTC
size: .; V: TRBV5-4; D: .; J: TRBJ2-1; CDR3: CASSPPMGLGNEQFF; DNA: TGTGCCAGCAGCCCCCCGATGGGCCTCGGAAATGAGCAGTTCTTC
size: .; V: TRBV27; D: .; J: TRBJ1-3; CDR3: CASSLRAEDSGNTIYF; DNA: TGTGCCAGCAGTTTACGAGCGGAGGACTCTGGAAACACCATATATTTT
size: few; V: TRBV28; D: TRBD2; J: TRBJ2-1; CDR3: CASRAGGPSYNEQFF; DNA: TGTGCCAGCAGAGCGGGAGGGCCGTCCTACAATGAGCAGTTCTTC
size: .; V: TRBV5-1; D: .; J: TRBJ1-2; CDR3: CASGEGTGYTF; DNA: TGCGCCAGCGGGGAGGGAACCGGCTACACCTTC
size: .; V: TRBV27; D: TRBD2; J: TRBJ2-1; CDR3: CASRTSGINEQFF; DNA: TGTGCCAGCCGGACTAGCGGCATCAATGAGCAGTTCTTC
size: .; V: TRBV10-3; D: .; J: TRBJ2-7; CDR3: CAISVRPQDEQYF; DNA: TGTGCCATCAGTGTCCGGCCTCAGGACGAGCAGTACTTC
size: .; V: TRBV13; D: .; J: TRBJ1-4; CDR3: CASSLGNRGEKLFF; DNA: TGTGCCAGCAGCTTAGGGAACCGGGGGGAAAAACTGTTTTTT
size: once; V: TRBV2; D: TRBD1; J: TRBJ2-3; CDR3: CASRDRLSTDTQYF; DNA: TGTGCCAGCAGGGACAGGCTTAGCACAGATACGCAGTATTTT